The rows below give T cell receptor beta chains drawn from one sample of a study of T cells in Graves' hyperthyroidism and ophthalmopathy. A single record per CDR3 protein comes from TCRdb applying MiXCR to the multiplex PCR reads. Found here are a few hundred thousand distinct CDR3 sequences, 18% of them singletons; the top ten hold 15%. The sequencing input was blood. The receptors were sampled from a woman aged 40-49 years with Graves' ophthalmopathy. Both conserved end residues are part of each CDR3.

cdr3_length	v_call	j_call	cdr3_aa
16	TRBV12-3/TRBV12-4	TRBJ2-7	CASSFFAGESGYEQYF
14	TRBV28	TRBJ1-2	CASSLDAPTAGYTF
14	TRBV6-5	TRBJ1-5	CASRPGQRNQPQHF
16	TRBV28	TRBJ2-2	CASRPPAGGRSGELFF
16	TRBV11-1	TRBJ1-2	CASSPGSGTGVGGYTF
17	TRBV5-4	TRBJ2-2	CASSFNLRDSPTGELFF
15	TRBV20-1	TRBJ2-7	CSARKDSEGVYEQYF
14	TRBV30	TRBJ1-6	CAGKTQGRESPLHF
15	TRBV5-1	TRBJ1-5	CASSPTMGGNQPQHF
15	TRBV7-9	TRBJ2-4	CASSFLSAPVDTQYF
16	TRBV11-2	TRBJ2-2	CASSNIVGRTPGSCFF
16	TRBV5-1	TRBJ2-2	CASSLFSLGNTGELFF